These 5 T cell receptor beta chains share one sample of origin, sequenced in a study of blood T cell repertoires in COVID-19. The assay was immunoSEQ multiplex PCR, and TCRdb's table has in-frame clones only and misses some. The sample yields more than 250,000 clones, about nine tenths seen once. Input material: PBMCs or T cells enriched from blood (not recorded which). The source of these receptors is a woman aged 18-29 years who had recovered from COVID-19.

This chain connects TRBV11-2 to TRBJ2-7; maybe TRBD2 (6 bases). V shed 5 bases and J shed 2 bases, with 13 bases lying between them. Per germline, CDR1 SGHAT and CDR2 FQNNGV. The CDR3 covers 14 residues. The CDR3 nucleotides read TGTGCCAGCAGCCCGCAGGAGGGACCCTACGAGCAGTACTTC. Residues: CASSPQEGPYEQYF.

The J gene is TRBJ1-2, the V gene TRBV3-1 (or the pseudogene TRBV3-2); D not certain. The CDR3 runs to 13 residues. CDR1 is LGHDT, CDR2 YNNKEL, per germline (reference sequence). Between the trimmed V and J ends, which lost 3 bases and 4 bases, there was a span of 9 bases. DNA of the CDR3: TGTGCCAGCAGCCAGCCTCCCGGCTATGGCTACACCTTC. This translates into CASSQPPGYGYTF.

The CDR3 coding sequence is TGTGCCACTTCGATGGGAGGTGCTAATGAGCAGTTCTTC. Its translation is CATSMGGANEQFF. The genes are TRBV19 and TRBJ2-1; tentative D call: TRBD2 (6 bases). This CDR3 is 13 amino acids long. From germline, CDR1 is LNHDA and CDR2 SQIVND (reference sequence). Trimming shortened V by 10 bases and J by 7 bases, and 17 bases separated the two germline ends.

This chain uses TRBV5-4 with TRBJ2-7; TRBD2 agrees at 13 bases. The ends lost 3 bases at V and 0 bases at J; junction bases unmatched: 9. Germline values: CDR1 SGHNT, CDR2 YYREEE (reference sequence). The CDR3 consists of 18 residues. The CDR3 spells CASSSRLAGGSSSYEQYF. The CDR3 DNA sequence: TGTGCCAGCAGCTCGCGACTAGCGGGAGGCTCAAGCTCCTACGAGCAGTACTTC.

The chain uses TRBV7-8 and TRBJ2-4, with D possibly being TRBD2 (6 bases). The germline CDR1 and CDR2 sequences are SGHVS and FQNEAQ. This CDR3 is built from 15 residues. Trimming stripped 3 bases from V and 0 bases from J, with 9 bases between. CDR3: CASSLDYIAKNIQYF. The CDR3 DNA is TGTGCCAGCAGCTTGGACTATATAGCCAAAAACATTCAGTACTTC.